This entry describes one T cell receptor (beta chain). What it binds is unknown. This CDR3 has 14 residues. With 6 bases removed from V and 4 bases from J, the gap between germline ends came to 13 bases. From germline, CDR1 is MNHNS and CDR2 SASEGT. The protocol was immunoSEQ multiplex PCR, while the TCRdb copy is restricted to in-frame clones and leaves out a portion. In the table there are nearly 85,000 clones, 75% to 90% of which are singletons. The source of the sample is a study of OX40 agonist ivuxolimab in advanced cancers. Whole-study results and caveats: The study found among the lowest clonal expansion in partial responders at 0.1-3.0 mg/kg. The average count of expanded clones was higher among CD8+ T cells than among CD4+.

The TCR sequence derives from an adult with an advanced solid tumor such as melanoma, head and neck, liver or kidney cancer. This sample comprised CD4+ or CD8+ T cells sorted from blood, obtained in a trial of the OX40 agonist ivuxolimab. The V and J genes are TRBV6-1 and TRBJ1-3; D is undetermined. CDR3: CASRVRESGNTIYF. The CDR3 nucleotides are TGTGCCAGCAGGGTTAGGGAATCCGGAAACACCATATATTTT.